This entry lists 13 T cell receptor beta chains sequenced from one sample in a study of cytomegalovirus exposure and HLA in healthy donors. Vbeta (60) and Jbeta (13) primers were used in the PCR. TCRdb's table, derived via immunoSEQ multiplex PCR, lists solely in-frame clones and lacks some. The sample has tens of thousands of clones; 6% to 9% are singletons. The sequencing sample was made of PBMCs. These receptors came from a man aged 50-59 years in good health and CMV-seronegative.

A few counts support this clone. V is TRBV5-1 and J is TRBJ2-1, with 7 positions matching TRBD2. V trimming: 2 bases; J trimming: 2 bases; junction bases outside the gene matches: 7. The length of the CDR3 is 16 residues. The germline V gene encodes CDR1 SGHRS and CDR2 YFSETQ. As DNA, the CDR3 is TGCGCCAGCAGCTTCGGGCTAGCGGCAACCTACAATGAGCAGTTCTTC. It yields the protein CASSFGLAATYNEQFF.

The rearrangement uses TRBV18 and TRBJ2-2; 14 bases agree with TRBD2. The germline gives CDR1 KGHSH, CDR2 LQKENI. With 0 bases clipped from V and 4 bases from J, the junction kept 4 bases outside the gene matches. CDR3 length: 18 residues. The CDR3 reads CASSPPGLAGVGTGELFF. In nucleotides, the CDR3 is TGTGCCAGCTCACCACCGGGACTAGCGGGAGTAGGCACCGGGGAGCTGTTTTTT.

The chain carries TRBV11-3 and TRBJ2-7; TRBD1 agrees at 9 bases. V was pared by 5 bases and J by 0 bases, with 2 bases of the junction left unmatched. The CDR3 is 14 amino acids. Germline values: CDR1 SGHNT, CDR2 YENEEA. The CDR3 protein is CASSRDRASYEQYF. CDR3 in DNA: TGTGCCAGCAGCCGGGACAGGGCCTCCTACGAGCAGTACTTC.

The chain recombines TRBV28 with TRBJ1-2; unclear D gene. The germline V and J ends were trimmed by 2 bases and 8 bases, with 21 bases remaining between them. The V gene's germline CDR1 is MDHEN and CDR2 SYDVKM. This CDR3 has 16 residues. The CDR3 DNA sequence: TGTGCCAGCAGTTTAAGCGGGAATCTGAAAGTCGGAGGCTACACCTTC. Its translation: CASSLSGNLKVGGYTF.

The V and J genes are TRBV2 and TRBJ1-5; D is perhaps TRBD1 (5 bases). The CDR3 extends over 15 amino acids. CDR1 SNHLY and CDR2 FYNNEI come from the germline V gene. Trimming took 6 bases from V and 6 from J, leaving 18 bases between them. The CDR3 bases are TGTGCCAGCAGCTCCGGAAGGGGTCCAGGTCAGCCCCAGCATTTT. Residues: CASSSGRGPGQPQHF.

This clone rates as medium-sized. The V gene is TRBV27, the J gene TRBJ1-2, with no clear D. Germline CDR1 MNHEY, CDR2 SMNVEV (reference sequence). The V end lost 3 bases, the J end lost 3 bases, and 8 bases lay between the germline ends. This CDR3 spans 13 amino acids. Here the CDR3 reads CASSFNSYYGYTF. Written as DNA, the CDR3 is TGTGCCAGCAGTTTCAACTCCTACTATGGCTACACCTTC.

The chain combines TRBV7-2 with TRBJ1-1; no firm D call. Trimming took 0 bases from V and 3 from J, leaving 5 bases between them. Germline V gene lookup returns CDR1 SGHTA and CDR2 FQGNSA. The CDR3 consists of 13 residues. CDR3 amino acids: CASSLALHTEAFF. In DNA form, the CDR3 reads TGTGCCAGCAGCTTAGCCCTTCACACTGAAGCTTTCTTT.

This rearrangement joins TRBV5-1 to TRBJ1-6; D gene ambiguous. There are 14 residues in the CDR3. The V gene lost 0 bases and the J gene lost 7 bases, with 8 bases spanning the gap. Per germline, CDR1 SGHRS and CDR2 YFSETQ. CDR3 coding DNA: TGCGCCAGCAGCTTGGAACAGATCAATTCACCCCTCCACTTT. Translation gives CASSLEQINSPLHF.

Only a few counts were recorded for this clone. V and J are TRBV9 and TRBJ2-2; D is possibly TRBD2 (6 bases). Trimming removed 0 bases at V and 5 bases at J, with 11 bases between. The CDR3 is 15 amino acids. CDR1 is SGDLS, CDR2 YYNGEE, per germline. The CDR3 coding sequence is TGTGCCAGCAGCGTAGCGGGGGTAAATACCGGGGAGCTGTTTTTT. Translation gives CASSVAGVNTGELFF.

This chain joins TRBV6-1 and TRBJ1-1, with D maybe TRBD1 (6 bases). CDR1 and CDR2 from the germline V gene are MNHNS and SASEGT. CDR3 length equals 14 residues. Trimming removed 2 bases from V and 6 bases from J, with 13 bases in between. CDR3 amino acids: CASSEPAGGAEAFF. The DNA for the CDR3 is TGTGCCAGCAGTGAACCCGCTGGGGGCGCTGAAGCTTTCTTT.

This clone showed up just a few times. The chain links TRBV2 to TRBJ2-7, with TRBD2 matching 8 bases. The CDR3 covers 15 residues. CDR1 and CDR2 from the germline V gene are SNHLY and FYNNEI. Trimming removed 3 bases from V and 4 bases from J; junction bases left unmatched: 8. The chain's CDR3 is CASSERGDFRYEQYF. The CDR3 DNA reads TGTGCCAGCAGTGAGCGGGGGGACTTTCGGTACGAGCAGTACTTC.

The chain combines TRBV29-1 with TRBJ2-5; 9 bases align to TRBD2. Per germline, CDR1 SQVTM and CDR2 ANQGSEA. The CDR3 runs to 13 residues. V shed 5 bases, J shed 2 bases, and the junction held 3 bases outside the gene matches. CDR3 coding DNA: TGCAGCGTTCCGAGCGGGGGGCAAGAGACCCAGTACTTC. Its translation: CSVPSGGQETQYF.

V gene TRBV19 combines with J gene TRBJ2-7; TRBD2 matches at 11 bases. This CDR3 is built from 15 residues. The V and J ends lost 5 bases and 2 bases, in that order; junction bases with no gene match: 5. CDR1 and CDR2 from the germline V gene are LNHDA and SQIVND (reference sequence). CDR3 sequence reads: CASSDTSGGTYEQYF. CDR3 DNA: TGTGCCAGTAGTGATACTAGCGGGGGAACCTACGAGCAGTACTTC.